This TCR beta chain comes out of a study of CD8 T cells in ankylosing spondylitis. Losses at the gene ends were 0 bases for V and 0 bases for J; bases not matched to a gene: 2. Per germline, CDR1 SQVTM and CDR2 ANQGSEA. The CDR3 consists of 14 residues. In making TCR beta libraries, quantitative 5'-RACE with molecular barcodes was used. TCRdb reprocessed the 5' RACE reads with MiXCR, giving one entry per CDR3 protein. The sample includes about 220,000 distinct CDR3 sequences, roughly 6.6% of them seen just once. General study results and limits: There were earlier reports of some motif variants in reactive arthritis synovial fluid and blood. Disease-associated clones were reportedly significantly overrepresented in matched ankylosing spondylitis synovial fluid. Disease-associated clonotypes exhibited CD8+ identity and were relatively infrequent in peripheral blood. Within ankylosing spondylitis blood, a TCR beta motif made up of several highly homologous variants appeared to be characteristic.

At least ten counts were recorded for this clonotype. Antigen specificity is unknown. The V call is TRBV29-1, the J call TRBJ2-7, with TRBD1 identical over 7 bases. This clonotype originated in a male donor with ankylosing spondylitis. Sequencing was performed on blood, either unsorted or a sorted T cell fraction (not recorded which). CDR3 sequence (DNA): TGCAGCGTTGAAGATCGGGACAGCTCCTACGAGCAGTACTTC. Its protein product is CSVEDRDSSYEQYF.